This record concerns one T cell receptor beta chain sequence. V gave up 3 bases and J gave up 4 bases, with 4 bases separating them. Germline loops: CDR1 MDHEN, CDR2 SYDVKM. There are 12 residues in the CDR3. The sample comes from a study of blood T cell repertoires in COVID-19. Overall study context: Specimens from acute and convalescent COVID-19 originated in the United States, Italy and Spain. T cells, B-cell-depleted T cells, or PBMCs provided the cDNA or gDNA that served as material.

Original data processing: Amplification of reference gene primers was used by the study to estimate nucleated cell counts. The repertoire was sequenced with immunoSEQ multiplex PCR; TCRdb's copy has only in-frame clones and lacks some. The DNA was the basis for D and trimming; V, J and clone size are from that table. The sample holds about 110,000 clones, approximately 82% seen once. The gene calls are TRBV28 and TRBJ1-5; no clear D. Sequenced input: peripheral blood. The TCR sequence derives from a woman aged 65 to 85 with acute or convalescent COVID-19. In DNA, the CDR3 is TGTGCCAGCAGTTTCCCTAATCAGCCCCAGCATTTT. Amino acids: CASSFPNQPQHF.